The sample holds a few counts of the clone carrying this T cell receptor beta chain. The sample comes from a study of blood T cell repertoires in COVID-19. Study-wide background: Material from acute and convalescent COVID-19 was sourced from the United States, Italy and Spain. T cells, B-cell-depleted T cells, or PBMCs provided the cDNA or gDNA that served as material.

Germline V gene data show CDR1 as SGHDT and CDR2 as YYEEEE. Trimming left V 0 bases short and J 5 bases short, with 9 bases between. CDR3 length equals 13 residues. Cohort 3 donors were reported recovered after two negative PCRs, clearance, or symptom resolution. Assay: immunoSEQ multiplex PCR; the TCRdb copy retains only in-frame clones and omits some. The repertoire holds around 500,000 clones, with over 75% as singletons. The chain is built from TRBV5-6 and TRBJ2-7; D may be TRBD2 (5 bases). Sample: PBMCs or T cells enriched from blood (not recorded which). The source of this sequence is a woman in her thirties or forties who had recovered from COVID-19. CDR3 DNA: TGTGCCAGCAGCTTGGCCCGGGGAGACGAGCAGTACTTC. The encoded protein is CASSLARGDEQYF.